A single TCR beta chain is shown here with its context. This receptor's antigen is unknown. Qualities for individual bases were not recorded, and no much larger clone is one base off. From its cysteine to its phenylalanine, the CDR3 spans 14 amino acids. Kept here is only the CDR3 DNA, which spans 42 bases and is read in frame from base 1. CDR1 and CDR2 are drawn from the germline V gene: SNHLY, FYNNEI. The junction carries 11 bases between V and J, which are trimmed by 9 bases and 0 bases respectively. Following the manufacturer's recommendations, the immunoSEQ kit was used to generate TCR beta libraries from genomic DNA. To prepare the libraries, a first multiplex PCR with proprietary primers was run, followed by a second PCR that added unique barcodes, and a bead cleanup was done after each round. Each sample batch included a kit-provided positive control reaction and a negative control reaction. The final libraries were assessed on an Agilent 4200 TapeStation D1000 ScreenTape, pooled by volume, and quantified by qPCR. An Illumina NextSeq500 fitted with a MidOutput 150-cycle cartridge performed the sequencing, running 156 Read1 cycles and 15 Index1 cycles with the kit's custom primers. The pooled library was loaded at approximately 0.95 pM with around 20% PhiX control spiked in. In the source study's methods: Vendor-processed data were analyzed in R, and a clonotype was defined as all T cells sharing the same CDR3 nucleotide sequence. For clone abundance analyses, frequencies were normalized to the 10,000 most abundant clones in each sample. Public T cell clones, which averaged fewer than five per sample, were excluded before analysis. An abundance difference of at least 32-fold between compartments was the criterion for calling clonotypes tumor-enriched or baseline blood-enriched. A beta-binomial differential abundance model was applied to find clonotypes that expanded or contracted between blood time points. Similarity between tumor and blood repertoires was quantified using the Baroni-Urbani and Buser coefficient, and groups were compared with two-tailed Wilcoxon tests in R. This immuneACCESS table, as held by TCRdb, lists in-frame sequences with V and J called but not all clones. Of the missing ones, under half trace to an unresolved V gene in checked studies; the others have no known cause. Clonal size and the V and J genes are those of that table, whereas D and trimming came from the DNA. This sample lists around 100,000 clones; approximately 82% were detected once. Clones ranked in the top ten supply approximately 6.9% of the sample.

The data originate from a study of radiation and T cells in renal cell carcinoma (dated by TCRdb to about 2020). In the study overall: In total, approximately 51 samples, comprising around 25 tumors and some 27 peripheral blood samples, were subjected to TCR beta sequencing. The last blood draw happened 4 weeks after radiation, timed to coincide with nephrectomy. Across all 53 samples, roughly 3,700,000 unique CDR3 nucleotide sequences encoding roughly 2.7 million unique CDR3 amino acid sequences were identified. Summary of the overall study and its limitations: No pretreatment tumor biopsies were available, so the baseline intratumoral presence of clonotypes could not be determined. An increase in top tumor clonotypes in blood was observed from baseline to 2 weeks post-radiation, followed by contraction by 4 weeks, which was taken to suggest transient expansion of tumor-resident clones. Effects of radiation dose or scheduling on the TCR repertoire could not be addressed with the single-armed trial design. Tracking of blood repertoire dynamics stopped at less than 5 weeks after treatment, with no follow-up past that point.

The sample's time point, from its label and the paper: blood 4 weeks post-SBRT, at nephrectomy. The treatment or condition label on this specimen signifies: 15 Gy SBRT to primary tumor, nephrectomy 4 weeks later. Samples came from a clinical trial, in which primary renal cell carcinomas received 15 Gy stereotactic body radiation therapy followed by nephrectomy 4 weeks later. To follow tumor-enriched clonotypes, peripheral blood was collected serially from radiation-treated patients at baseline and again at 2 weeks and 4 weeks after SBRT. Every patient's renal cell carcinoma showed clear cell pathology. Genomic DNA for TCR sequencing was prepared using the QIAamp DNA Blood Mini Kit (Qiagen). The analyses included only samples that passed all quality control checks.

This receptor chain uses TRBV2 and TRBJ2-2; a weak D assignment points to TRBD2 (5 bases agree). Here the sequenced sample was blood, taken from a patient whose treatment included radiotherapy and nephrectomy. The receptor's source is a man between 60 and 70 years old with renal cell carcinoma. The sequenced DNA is TGTGCCAGGGCGGACTCCTCGAACACCGGGGAGCTGTTTTTT. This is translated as CARADSSNTGELFF.